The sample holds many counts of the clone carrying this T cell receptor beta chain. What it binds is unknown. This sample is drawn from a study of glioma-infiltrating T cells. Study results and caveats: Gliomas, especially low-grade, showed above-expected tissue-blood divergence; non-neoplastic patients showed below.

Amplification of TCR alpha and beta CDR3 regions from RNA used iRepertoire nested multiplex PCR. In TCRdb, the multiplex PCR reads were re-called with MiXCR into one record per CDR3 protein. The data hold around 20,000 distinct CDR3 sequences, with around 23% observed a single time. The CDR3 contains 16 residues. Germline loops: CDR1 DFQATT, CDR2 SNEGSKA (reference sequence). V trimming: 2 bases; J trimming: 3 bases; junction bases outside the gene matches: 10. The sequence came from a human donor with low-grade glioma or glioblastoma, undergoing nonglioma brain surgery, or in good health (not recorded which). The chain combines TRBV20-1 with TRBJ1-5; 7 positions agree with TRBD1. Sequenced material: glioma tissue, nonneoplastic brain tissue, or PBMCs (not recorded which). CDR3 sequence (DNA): TGCAGTGCTAGAAGGGGAAGGGACAGCCTCAATCAGCCCCAGCATTTT. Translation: CSARRGRDSLNQPQHF.